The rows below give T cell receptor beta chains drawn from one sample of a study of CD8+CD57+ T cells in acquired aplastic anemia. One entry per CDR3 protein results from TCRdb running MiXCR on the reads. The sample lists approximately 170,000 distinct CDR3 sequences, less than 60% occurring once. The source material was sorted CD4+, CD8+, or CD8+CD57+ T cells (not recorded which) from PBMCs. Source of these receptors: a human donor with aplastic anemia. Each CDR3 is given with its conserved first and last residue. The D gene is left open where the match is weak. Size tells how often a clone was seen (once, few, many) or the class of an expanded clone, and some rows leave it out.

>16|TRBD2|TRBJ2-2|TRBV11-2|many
TGTGCCAGCAGCTTATTCGTTCGCGGGAGGGCCGGGAAGCTGTTTTTT
CASSLFVRGRAGKLFF
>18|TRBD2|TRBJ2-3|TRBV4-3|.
TGCGCCAGCAGCCAAGAACCTTCTAGCGGGGGGAGCACAGATACGCAGTATTTT
CASSQEPSSGGSTDTQYF
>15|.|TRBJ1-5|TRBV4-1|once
TGCGCCAGCAGCCAGATATCCAGTAGCAATCAGCCCCAGCATTTT
CASSQISSSNQPQHF
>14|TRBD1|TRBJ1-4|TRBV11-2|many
TGTGCCAGCAGCCCAACAGGGGGCTTTGAAAAACTGTTTTTT
CASSPTGGFEKLFF
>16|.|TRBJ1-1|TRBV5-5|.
TGTGCCAGCAGCTTGGATACCGGGATAAGCCACACTGAAGCTTTCTTT
CASSLDTGISHTEAFF
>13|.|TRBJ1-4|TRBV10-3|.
TGTGCCAGCAGCAGCGGGATTAATGAAAAACTGTTTTTT
CASSSGINEKLFF
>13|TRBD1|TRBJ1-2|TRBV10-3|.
TGTGCCATCACCGCGGGACAGGGCTACGGCTACACCTTC
CAITAGQGYGYTF
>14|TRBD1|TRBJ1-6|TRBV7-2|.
TGTGCCAGCAGCCGGGACAGGGCAGGTTCACCCCTCCACTTT
CASSRDRAGSPLHF
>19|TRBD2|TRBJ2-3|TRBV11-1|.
TGTGCCAGCAGCTTAGGAGATAGCGGGGGGGCAGTCTTTCCAGATACGCAGTATTTT
CASSLGDSGGAVFPDTQYF
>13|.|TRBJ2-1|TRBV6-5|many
TGTGCCAGCAGTTACAGGCAGTACAATGAGCAGTTCTTC
CASSYRQYNEQFF
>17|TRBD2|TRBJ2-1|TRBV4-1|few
TGCGCCAGCAGCCAAGATTGGGTCCTAGCGGGATACAATGAGCAGTTCTTC
CASSQDWVLAGYNEQFF
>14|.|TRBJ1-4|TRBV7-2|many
TGTGCCAGCAGCCTTCAGGGTGGGGGTGAAAAACTGTTTTTT
CASSLQGGGEKLFF
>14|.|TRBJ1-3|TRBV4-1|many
TGCGCCAGCAGCCAAGGGGCAGGGGTGCCCTCCTTATCTTTT
CASSQGAGVPSLSF
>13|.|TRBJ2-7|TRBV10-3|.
TGTGCCATCAGTCCCTACAGGGAACGCGAGCAGTACTTC
CAISPYREREQYF
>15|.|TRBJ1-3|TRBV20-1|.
TGCAGTGCTAGAGACGGGTCCTGGGCTGGAAACACCATATATTTT
CSARDGSWAGNTIYF
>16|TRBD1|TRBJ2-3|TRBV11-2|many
TGTGCCAGCAGCCCGGGGCTAGGGGGCGGTACAGATACGCAGTATTTT
CASSPGLGGGTDTQYF
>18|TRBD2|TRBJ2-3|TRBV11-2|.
TGTGCCAGCAGCTTAGTAGTGACTAGCTCCCTTAGCACAGATACGCAGTATTTT
CASSLVVTSSLSTDTQYF
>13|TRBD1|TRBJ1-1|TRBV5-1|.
TGCGCCAGCAGCCCGCAGACAGGGGGTGAAGCTCTCTTT
CASSPQTGGEALF
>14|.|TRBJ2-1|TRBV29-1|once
TGCAGCGTTGATGTACTAGCTCGGGTTAATGAGCAGTTCTTC
CSVDVLARVNEQFF
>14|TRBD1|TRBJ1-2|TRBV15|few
TGTGCCACCAGCAGAGGCAGGGGGGACTATGGCTACACCTTC
CATSRGRGDYGYTF
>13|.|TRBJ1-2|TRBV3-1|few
TGTGCCAGCAGCCAAGTGGACAGAGATGGCTACACCTTC
CASSQVDRDGYTF
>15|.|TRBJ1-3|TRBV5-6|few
TGTGCCAGCAGCGCTCAGGGTTGGTCTGGAAACACCATATATTTT
CASSAQGWSGNTIYF
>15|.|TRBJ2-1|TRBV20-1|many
TGCAGTGCTCCCTCAATCAGCGGTACCTACAATGAGCAGTTCTTC
CSAPSISGTYNEQFF
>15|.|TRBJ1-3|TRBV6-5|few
TGTGCCAGCGGTTACTACCAGGGTGCCGGAAACACCATATATTTT
CASGYYQGAGNTIYF
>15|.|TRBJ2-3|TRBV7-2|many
TGTGCCAGCAGCTTAGTTGTAACAGCGGGAGATACGCAGTATTTT
CASSLVVTAGDTQYF
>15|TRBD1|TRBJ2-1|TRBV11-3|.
TGTGCCAGCAGCCGGGACAGGCCGTTGGACAATGAGCAGTTCTTC
CASSRDRPLDNEQFF
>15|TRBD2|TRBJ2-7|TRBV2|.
TGTGCCAGCAGCTTGGGAGCGGGAGGGGCGTACGAGCAGTACTTC
CASSLGAGGAYEQYF
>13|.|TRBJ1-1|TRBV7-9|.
TGTGCCAGCAGCTTAGTAGCGGGGCCTGAAGCTTTCTTT
CASSLVAGPEAFF